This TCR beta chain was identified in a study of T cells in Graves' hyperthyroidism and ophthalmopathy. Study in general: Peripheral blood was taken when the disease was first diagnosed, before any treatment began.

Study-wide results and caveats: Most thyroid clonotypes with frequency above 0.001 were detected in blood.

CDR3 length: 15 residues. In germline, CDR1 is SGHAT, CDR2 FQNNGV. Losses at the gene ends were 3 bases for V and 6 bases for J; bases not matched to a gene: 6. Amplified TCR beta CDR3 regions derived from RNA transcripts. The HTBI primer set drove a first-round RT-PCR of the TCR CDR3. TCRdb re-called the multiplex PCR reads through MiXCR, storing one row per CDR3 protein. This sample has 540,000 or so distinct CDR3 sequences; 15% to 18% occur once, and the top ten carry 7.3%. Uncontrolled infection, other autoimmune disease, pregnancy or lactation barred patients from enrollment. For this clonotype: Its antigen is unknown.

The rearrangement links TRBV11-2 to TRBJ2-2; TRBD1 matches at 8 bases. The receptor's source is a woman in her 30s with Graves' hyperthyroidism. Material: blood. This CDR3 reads CASSLDRVGAGELFF. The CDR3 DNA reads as TGTGCCAGCAGCTTGGACAGGGTTGGTGCCGGGGAGCTGTTTTTT.